The following is a T cell receptor beta chain sequence with its context. Its target is not known. Germline assignment: CDR1 GTSNPN and CDR2 SVGIG (reference sequence). This CDR3 contains 17 residues. V shed 1 base, J shed 0 bases, and the junction held 9 bases outside the gene matches. Attachment of unique molecular identifiers to individual cDNA molecules was performed in the library. TCRdb independently ran MiXCR on the RACE reads; one entry per CDR3 protein. In the table there are over 65,000 distinct CDR3 sequences, about 10% of which are singletons. Time point in this sample: patch test 1, 2 weeks after DPC sensitization. As for treatment: therapeutic diphenylcyclopropenone sensitization with weekly scalp DPC. Blood draws came before every patch-test application. People who gave samples had alopecia, were 18 to 70 years old, and were suitable for DPC. This entry is derived from a study of human T cells and chemical hapten exposure. The study, taken as a whole, reports: Among expanded TCRs, significantly more large CDR3 similarity clusters formed than among controls.

This chain uses TRBV30 with TRBJ1-5; TRBD1 agrees at 7 bases. The sequencing here drew on whole blood, taken in connection with sensitization to the hapten diphenylcyclopropenone (DPC). This TCR was sampled from a woman aged 45-60 years with alopecia areata. Some clones in this sample may be carry-over from other donors' samples. The CDR3 sequence: CAWSGRQGDYSNQPQHF. CDR3 DNA: TGTGCCTGGAGTGGTCGACAGGGTGACTATAGCAATCAGCCCCAGCATTTT.